A single sample gave rise to the 29 T cell receptor beta chains below, sequenced in a study of blood T cell repertoires in COVID-19. Profiled with immunoSEQ multiplex PCR; TCRdb holds only in-frame clones, not every one. Among roughly 120,000 clones listed, around 87% were seen once. Material: peripheral blood. Source of these receptors: a woman aged 70 to 79 with acute or convalescent COVID-19.

This chain links TRBV21-1 with TRBJ2-1; no check of the table's D call, TRBD1, against the DNA was made. TRBV21-1 is noted as a pseudogene. The CDR3 covers 17 residues. CDR3 sequence (DNA): TGTGCCAGCAGTCTGAACGGTGTGAACAGGGTTCGCAATGAGCAGTTCTTC. Translation gives CASSLNGVNRVRNEQFF.

This clone has a handful of counts. The J gene is TRBJ2-7, the V gene TRBV10-1; 9 positions agree with TRBD1. V was pared by 6 bases and J by 4 bases, with 4 bases of the junction left unmatched. There are 13 residues in the CDR3. Germline V lookup: CDR1 WNHNN, CDR2 SYGVQD (reference sequence). CDR3 sequence (DNA): TGCGCCAGCAGCCGGGACAGGGTATACGAGCAGTACTTC. As protein: CASSRDRVYEQYF.

J is TRBJ1-5 and V is TRBV28; D remains ambiguous. From germline, CDR1 is MDHEN and CDR2 SYDVKM. Trimming took 10 bases from V and 0 from J, leaving 28 bases between them. There are 19 residues in the CDR3. CDR3 sequence reads: CANSPGGRWLVNSNQPQHF. DNA of the CDR3: TGTGCCAACAGCCCGGGAGGGCGGTGGTTGGTAAATAGCAATCAGCCCCAGCATTTT.

The chain carries TRBV9 and TRBJ1-6, with 11 bases fitting TRBD1. The CDR3 loop spans 15 amino acids. CDR1 and CDR2 (germline): SGDLS, YYNGEE. After removal of 2 bases from V and 10 bases from J, the junction contained 5 bases not matched to a gene. CDR3 sequence (DNA): TGTGCCAGCAGCGTTTTGGGACAGGGGGACTCACCCCTCCACTTT. Encoded protein: CASSVLGQGDSPLHF. The full variable domain, its missing parts supplied by reference TRBV9 and TRBJ1-6, is DSGVTQTPKHLITATGQRVTLRCSPRSGDLSVYWYQQSLDQGLQFLIQYYNGEERAKGNILERFSAQQFPDLHSELNLSSLELGDSALYFCASSVLGQGDSPLHFGNGTRLTVT.

The chain recombines TRBV19 with TRBJ1-2, with 7 bases matching TRBD1. The CDR3 is 16 residues long. The germline V gene has CDR1 LNHDA and CDR2 SQIVND (reference sequence). Unmatched junction bases numbered 11, after V lost 4 bases and J lost 3 bases. The CDR3 is CASSTPPWQGDYGYTF. The CDR3 DNA reads as TGTGCCAGTAGTACCCCACCTTGGCAGGGGGACTATGGCTACACCTTC.

The chain carries TRBV14 and TRBJ1-2; D not certain. V lost 0 bases and J 3 bases, leaving 8 bases between the germline ends. Germline V gives CDR1 SGHDN, CDR2 FVKESK. CDR3 length: 14 residues. In nucleotides, the CDR3 is TGTGCCAGCAGCCAAGAGCGGGATGACTATGGCTACACCTTC. As protein: CASSQERDDYGYTF. Full variable domain (missing parts from reference TRBV14 and TRBJ1-2): EAGVTQFPSHSVIEKGQTVTLRCDPISGHDNLYWYRRVMGKEIKFLLHFVKESKQDESGMPNNRFLAERTGGTYSTLKVQPAELEDSGVYFCASSQERDDYGYTFGSGTRLTVV.

The chain employs TRBV7-3 and TRBJ2-1, with 7 bases identical to TRBD1. In germline, CDR1 is SGHTA, CDR2 FQGTGA. V dropped 5 bases and J dropped 0; count of bases not matched to a gene: 10. The length of the CDR3 is 17 residues. CDR3 nucleotide sequence: TGTGCCAGCAGCCTCCGGACAGGCGCTGGCTCCTACAATGAGCAGTTCTTC. The encoded protein is CASSLRTGAGSYNEQFF.

The V and J genes are TRBV4-2 and TRBJ1-4; D is ambiguous. CDR1 is LGHNA, CDR2 YNFKEQ, per germline. The germline V and J ends were trimmed by 0 bases and 0 bases, with 17 bases remaining between them. There are 19 residues in the CDR3. The CDR3: CASSQEFLSGVATNEKLFF. The CDR3 coding sequence is TGTGCCAGCAGCCAAGAGTTCCTGTCCGGGGTTGCAACTAATGAAAAACTGTTTTTT.

The J gene is TRBJ1-6, the V gene TRBV7-9; 7 nucleotides align to TRBD1. CDR1 and CDR2 from the germline V gene are SEHNR and FQNEAQ (reference sequence). The V and J ends lost 4 bases and 6 bases, in that order; junction bases with no gene match: 6. The CDR3 totals 15 residues. DNA for the CDR3: TGTGCCAGCAGCTCCTTGGGGACAGTTAATTCACCCCTCCACTTT. Translation gives CASSSLGTVNSPLHF.

The V gene is TRBV18, the J gene TRBJ2-5, with D perhaps matching TRBD2 (5 bases). V dropped 3 bases and J dropped 1 base, with 6 bases sitting between them. The CDR3 is 13 residues long. Germline V gene lookup returns CDR1 KGHSH and CDR2 LQKENI. The CDR3 bases are TGTGCCAGCTCACCCGGGGTCCAAGAGACCCAGTACTTC. Residues: CASSPGVQETQYF.

Only one count was recorded for this clone. This chain uses TRBV6-6 with TRBJ1-3; D gene unclear. This CDR3 has 13 amino acids. CDR1 is MNHNY, CDR2 SVGAGI, per germline (reference sequence). Trimming took off 6 bases at V and 1 base at J, with 7 bases between the two ends. CDR3 amino acids: CASRSGSGNTIYF. For the CDR3, the DNA is TGTGCCAGCAGGTCAGGATCTGGAAACACCATATATTTT.

The chain links TRBV5-5 to TRBJ2-1; weak D call: TRBD1 (5 bases). Per the germline V gene, CDR1 is SGHKS and CDR2 is YYEKEE (reference sequence). V lost 3 bases and J lost 9, with 13 bases in between. This CDR3 is 13 amino acids long. DNA for the CDR3: TGTGCCAGCAGCTCCCCGGTCAGGGTTGAGCAGTTCTTC. As protein: CASSSPVRVEQFF. The variable domain in full, with the rest retrieved from reference TRBV5-5 and TRBJ2-1, is DAGVTQSPTHLIKTRGQQVTLRCSPISGHKSVSWYQQVLGQGPQFIFQYYEKEERGRGNFPDRFSARQFPNYSSELNVNALLLGDSALYLCASSSPVRVEQFFGPGTRLTVL.

The rearrangement joins TRBV19 to TRBJ1-5; no clear D gene. This CDR3 is built from 12 residues. Germline V gene sequence: CDR1 LNHDA, CDR2 SQIVND (reference sequence). V was clipped by 6 bases and J by 5 bases, with 8 bases between them. CDR3 nucleotide sequence: TGTGCCAGTAGCATGGAGTATCAGCCCCAGCATTTT. Translation: CASSMEYQPQHF.

V is TRBV28 and J is TRBJ1-6, with TRBD1 matching 9 bases. The CDR3 is 14 amino acids. CDR1 and CDR2 from the germline V gene are MDHEN and SYDVKM. The ends lost 3 bases at V and 10 bases at J; junction bases unmatched: 4. CDR3 amino acids: CASSFWTGDSPLHF. DNA for the CDR3: TGTGCCAGCAGTTTTTGGACAGGGGACTCACCCCTCCACTTT.

The J gene is TRBJ2-7, the V gene TRBV10-2; D possibly corresponds to TRBD1 (5 bases). Trimming took off 4 bases at V and 6 bases at J, with 7 bases between the two ends. Germline V gene sequence: CDR1 WSHSY, CDR2 SAAADI. This CDR3 has 11 residues. CDR3 sequence (DNA): TGCGCCAGCAGTGGGGGCACCGAGCAGTACTTC. Its protein is CASSGGTEQYF.

The genes are TRBV9 and TRBJ2-2; TRBD1 matches 8 bases. V lost 4 bases to trimming and J lost 4 bases; unmatched junction nucleotides: 6. The germline gives CDR1 SGDLS, CDR2 YYNGEE. The CDR3 loop spans 15 amino acids. The CDR3 DNA sequence: TGTGCCAGCAGCAAGACAGGGGAGAGCACCGGGGAGCTGTTTTTT. It yields the protein CASSKTGESTGELFF.

The chain links TRBV6-1 to TRBJ1-5; D remains unclear. V lost 0 bases and J lost 6, with 12 bases in between. Germline assignment: CDR1 MNHNS and CDR2 SASEGT. The CDR3 runs 15 residues. This CDR3 reads CASSEATYSSQPQHF. In DNA, the CDR3 is TGTGCCAGCAGTGAAGCCACATATTCCAGTCAGCCCCAGCATTTT.

The gene calls are TRBV28 and TRBJ1-1, with 11 nucleotides matching TRBD1. Unmatched junction bases numbered 6, after V lost 5 bases and J lost 7 bases. The length of the CDR3 is 14 residues. Germline-derived CDR1 and CDR2 are MDHEN and SYDVKM. CDR3 DNA: TGTGCCAGCAGTCTCGGGACAGGGGGATATGAAGCTTTCTTT. Translation gives CASSLGTGGYEAFF.

This sequence joins TRBV28 and TRBJ2-7; D perhaps matches TRBD2 (6 bases). This CDR3 has 15 residues. CDR1 is MDHEN, CDR2 SYDVKM, per germline. The ends were cut back, 3 bases at V and 5 bases at J, with 17 bases in the middle. The CDR3 region is CASSFSIGTGHEQYF. Written as DNA, the CDR3 is TGTGCCAGCAGTTTCTCGATAGGGACTGGCCACGAGCAGTACTTC.

The chain uses TRBV4-1 and TRBJ2-5, with 9 bases aligning to TRBD2. Germline CDR1 MGHRA, CDR2 YSYEKL. The CDR3 spans 15 residues. J lost 5 bases, V lost 4 bases, and 8 bases had no gene match. The CDR3 DNA reads as TGCGCCAGCAGCCCCCGGGAGCGGGGGGTGGAGACCCAGTACTTC. It yields the protein CASSPRERGVETQYF.

J is TRBJ1-5 and V is TRBV12-5; TRBD1 aligns across 9 bases. Germline CDR1 is LGHNT and CDR2 is FRNRAP. The CDR3 is made up of 18 amino acids. V lost 5 bases, J lost 4 bases, and 15 bases stayed unmatched. CDR3 nucleotides: TGTGCTAGTGGTCCACCAACAGGGGGCGCCGTCAGTAATCAGCCCCAGCATTTT. Amino acid sequence: CASGPPTGGAVSNQPQHF.

V usage is TRBV3-1 (or the pseudogene TRBV3-2) and J usage is TRBJ2-5, with a possible D match to TRBD2 (7 bases). The CDR3 consists of 16 residues. Trimming took 4 bases from V and 7 from J, leaving 22 bases between them. Germline assignment: CDR1 LGHDT and CDR2 YNNKEL (reference sequence). The CDR3 DNA sequence: TGTGCCAGCAGCCCCGGGGAGGGGGGGGCCCCTCGGACCCAGTACTTC. Protein: CASSPGEGGAPRTQYF.

This chain uses TRBV30 with TRBJ1-2; D is unclear. The germline gives CDR1 GTSNPN, CDR2 SVGIG (reference sequence). CDR3 length equals 15 residues. V shed 1 base and J shed 3 bases, with 15 bases lying between them. The CDR3 sequence: CAWSATQALHYGYTF. CDR3 DNA: TGTGCCTGGAGTGCTACGCAGGCCCTACACTATGGCTACACCTTC.

The CDR3 region has the DNA TGTGCCAGCAGCGTAGGACAGGGGACTAACTATGGCTACACCTTC. This encodes CASSVGQGTNYGYTF. This chain joins TRBV9 and TRBJ1-2, with 8 bases aligning to TRBD1. CDR1 and CDR2 (germline): SGDLS, YYNGEE. V shed 0 bases, J shed 0 bases, and the junction held 1 base outside the gene matches. This CDR3 comprises 15 residues.

The chain recombines TRBV2 with TRBJ2-7, with TRBD2 identical over 13 bases. Trimming removed 7 bases from V and 13 bases from J; junction bases left unmatched: 10. CDR1 is SNHLY and CDR2 is FYNNEI in the germline V gene. This CDR3 is built from 13 residues. CDR3 amino acids: CASTLGLAGDDYF. CDR3 sequence (DNA): TGTGCCAGCACCTTAGGACTAGCGGGGGATGATTACTTC.

The V and J genes are TRBV23-1 and TRBJ2-3; 9 bases align to TRBD2. TRBV23-1 is marked as an open reading frame, function uncertain. The CDR3 length is 16 residues. Trimming cost V 6 bases and J 3 bases; bases outside gene matches: 10. The chain's CDR3 is CASSPCGGAPTDTQYF. In DNA, the CDR3 is TGCGCCAGCAGCCCGTGCGGGGGGGCCCCTACAGATACGCAGTATTTT.

The chain recombines TRBV6-5 with TRBJ1-1; tentative D call: TRBD1 (6 bases). There are 14 residues in the CDR3. V was pared by 7 bases and J by 3 bases, with 15 bases between. Germline CDR1 MNHEY, CDR2 SVGAGI. The chain's CDR3 is CASTFGRGYTEAFF. DNA of the CDR3: TGTGCCAGCACCTTTGGCAGGGGTTACACTGAAGCTTTCTTT.

The genes are TRBV4-1 and TRBJ2-5; 7 nucleotides align to TRBD1. V lost 4 bases, J lost 5 bases, and 4 bases stayed unmatched. The CDR3 has 13 amino acids. CDR1 MGHRA and CDR2 YSYEKL come from the germline V gene. The CDR3 spells CASSRDRVETQYF. As DNA, the CDR3 is TGCGCCAGCAGCCGCGACAGGGTGGAGACCCAGTACTTC.

The chain carries TRBV19 and TRBJ2-2; TRBD2 matches at 13 bases. CDR1 LNHDA and CDR2 SQIVND come from the germline V gene (reference sequence). The CDR3 loop spans 20 amino acids. V shed 5 bases, J shed 5 bases, and the junction held 17 bases outside the gene matches. Here the CDR3 DNA reads TGTGCCAGTAGTCCACACAAACAGCCGGGACTAGCGGGGCGGACCGGGGAGCTGTTTTTT. It is translated as CASSPHKQPGLAGRTGELFF.